This passage covers 24 T cell receptor beta chains from one sample sequenced in a study of CD8 T cells in ankylosing spondylitis. Study-level findings and limits: One TCR beta motif, made up of about 8 highly homologous variants, appeared characteristic of ankylosing spondylitis blood.

Their antigens remain unidentified. TCRdb re-analysed the 5' RACE reads in MiXCR, keeping a single row per CDR3 protein. Here the sample spans 200,000 to 250,000 distinct CDR3 sequences, around 18% being singletons. Material for sequencing was blood, either unsorted or a sorted T cell fraction (not recorded which). Receptor source: a male donor with ankylosing spondylitis.

A few counts support this clonotype. The chain uses TRBV5-6 and TRBJ1-2; TRBD1 matches at 7 bases. Germline V gene lookup returns CDR1 SGHDT and CDR2 YYEEEE. The CDR3 is made up of 13 amino acids. Trimming cost V 2 bases and J 3 bases; bases outside gene matches: 1. This chain's CDR3 is CASSFGTDYGYTF. The CDR3 nucleotides are TGTGCCAGCAGCTTTGGGACAGACTATGGCTACACCTTC.

Only a few counts were recorded for this clonotype. The chain uses TRBV5-1 and TRBJ1-2; no definite D call. This CDR3 contains 14 residues. The V end lost 0 bases, the J end lost 4 bases, and 10 bases lay between the germline ends. The germline V gene encodes CDR1 SGHRS and CDR2 YFSETQ. CDR3 protein: CASSLVVDTYGYTF. The CDR3, as DNA: TGCGCCAGCAGCTTGGTTGTTGATACCTATGGCTACACCTTC.

This clonotype was seen a handful of times. The V call is TRBV5-1, the J call TRBJ1-2; 7 bases are shared with TRBD1. V lost 3 bases and J lost 3; bases outside the gene matches: 5. The germline gives CDR1 SGHRS, CDR2 YFSETQ. The CDR3 has 14 amino acids. CDR3 in amino acids: CASSSGGGYYGYTF. The CDR3, as DNA: TGCGCCAGCAGCTCAGGGGGGGGCTACTATGGCTACACCTTC.

The sample holds a few counts of this clonotype. The chain employs TRBV20-1 and TRBJ2-3, with D perhaps TRBD1 or TRBD2 (5 bases each). Germline-derived CDR1 and CDR2 are DFQATT and SNEGSKA (reference sequence). The V end lost 6 bases, the J end lost 2 bases, and 18 bases lay between the germline ends. CDR3 length equals 15 residues. The CDR3 sequence is CSATVKGRLTDTQYF. As DNA, the CDR3 is TGCAGTGCCACCGTGAAGGGACGCCTCACAGATACGCAGTATTTT.

V usage is TRBV7-8 and J usage is TRBJ2-1; 9 nucleotides line up with TRBD2. J gave up 6 bases and V 3 bases, and 9 bases lay outside the gene matches. Germline CDR1 and CDR2: SGHVS and FQNEAQ. The length of the CDR3 is 16 residues. CDR3 DNA sequence: TGTGCCAGCAGCTTCCCTCTGGCGGGAGGGGTCAATGAGCAGTTCTTC. Translating gives CASSFPLAGGVNEQFF.

The chain joins TRBV6-1 to TRBJ2-7; D might be TRBD2 (5 bases). Germline-derived CDR1 and CDR2 are MNHNS and SASEGT. V was pared by 2 bases and J by 3 bases, with 17 bases between. The CDR3 is made up of 16 amino acids. The CDR3 reads CASSETDQLGLYEQYF. CDR3 sequence (DNA): TGTGCCAGCAGTGAAACCGACCAACTAGGACTCTACGAGCAGTACTTC.

This clonotype came up a few times. The chain joins TRBV12-3 or TRBV12-4 to TRBJ2-3, with a weak D call TRBD1 (6 bases). Trimming took off 7 bases at V and 7 bases at J, with 15 bases between the two ends. This CDR3 spans 13 amino acids. The CDR3 here is CASTSPGTHTQYF. CDR3 sequence (DNA): TGTGCCAGCACTAGTCCGGGGACACATACGCAGTATTTT.

This clonotype appeared a few times. The V call is TRBV10-2, the J call TRBJ2-5; no clear D. Between the trimmed V and J ends, which lost 3 bases and 5 bases, there was a span of 13 bases. The CDR3 runs to 14 residues. Germline CDR1 reads WSHSY; CDR2 reads SAAADI. The CDR3 DNA reads TGCGCCAGCAGTGACACCAGCCGGATCGAGACCCAGTACTTC. Amino acids: CASSDTSRIETQYF.

This clonotype came up once. J is TRBJ1-2 and V is TRBV27; 8 bases map to TRBD1. Germline V gene sequence: CDR1 MNHEY, CDR2 SMNVEV (reference sequence). The CDR3 has 13 amino acids. V lost 6 bases, J lost 6 bases, and 6 bases stayed unmatched. This CDR3 is CASRDRDLHGYTF. CDR3 bases: TGTGCCAGCAGGGACAGGGATTTACATGGCTACACCTTC.

This clonotype was seen at least ten times. The chain has TRBV5-1 and TRBJ1-1, with 7 bases lining up with TRBD1. CDR3 length: 14 residues. J was trimmed by 5 bases and V by 1 base; bases with no gene match: 5. CDR1 is SGHRS, CDR2 YFSETQ, per germline. The CDR3 region has the DNA TGCGCCAGCAGCTTGTCAGGGGGTGGTACTGAAGCTTTCTTT. Translating it yields CASSLSGGGTEAFF.

This clonotype was detected ten times or more. The chain is built from TRBV27 and TRBJ2-1; tentatively, D is TRBD2 (5 bases). CDR1 MNHEY and CDR2 SMNVEV come from the germline V gene (reference sequence). The CDR3 spans 14 residues. Trimming shortened V by 6 bases and J by 0 bases, and 9 bases separated the two germline ends. This CDR3 reads CASSPEGSYNEQFF. CDR3 DNA sequence: TGTGCCAGCAGCCCCGAGGGCTCCTACAATGAGCAGTTCTTC.

This clonotype appeared a few times. The chain combines TRBV5-1 with TRBJ1-1; TRBD1 agrees at 9 bases. This CDR3 has 15 amino acids. Germline V lookup: CDR1 SGHRS, CDR2 YFSETQ. Unmatched junction bases numbered 1, after V lost 0 bases and J lost 1 base. The CDR3 sequence is CASSLVDRGNTEAFF. In DNA form, the CDR3 reads TGCGCCAGCAGCTTGGTGGACAGGGGGAACACTGAAGCTTTCTTT.

The table lists this clonotype with a few counts. This chain connects TRBV27 to TRBJ2-2; D possibly uses TRBD1 or TRBD2 (5 bases each). Per germline, CDR1 MNHEY and CDR2 SMNVEV (reference sequence). CDR3 length equals 15 residues. The V end lost 4 bases, the J end lost 4 bases, and 13 bases lay between the germline ends. In DNA, the CDR3 is TGTGCCAGCAGTTCCCCTGCAGGGAGCACCGGGGAGCTGTTTTTT. The encoded protein is CASSSPAGSTGELFF.

This chain uses TRBV20-1 with TRBJ2-7; TRBD1 agrees at 8 bases. The germline gives CDR1 DFQATT, CDR2 SNEGSKA (reference sequence). This CDR3 contains 13 residues. Germline trimming cut 6 bases from V and 5 bases from J; bases unmatched to any gene: 9. The CDR3 reads CSANGEDRDEQYF. The DNA for the CDR3 is TGCAGTGCGAATGGTGAGGACAGGGACGAGCAGTACTTC.

Only a few counts were recorded for this clonotype. The genes are TRBV10-3 and TRBJ2-5, with D possibly called TRBD1 or TRBD2 (5 bases each). The V and J ends lost 2 bases and 2 bases respectively, with 12 bases between them. This CDR3 has 15 amino acids. Per germline, CDR1 ENHRY and CDR2 SYGVKD. The CDR3 here is CAISEGTATQETQYF. CDR3 DNA: TGTGCCATCAGTGAGGGGACGGCGACGCAAGAGACCCAGTACTTC.

The rearrangement links TRBV6-2 or TRBV6-3 to TRBJ2-7; D gene uncertain. The CDR3 has 13 amino acids. The germline gives CDR1 MNHEY, CDR2 SVGEGT. Trimming removed 8 bases from V and 4 bases from J, with 15 bases in between. This CDR3 is CASSSGWGYEQYF. CDR3 coding DNA: TGTGCCAGCTCCTCCGGCTGGGGTTACGAGCAGTACTTC.

This clonotype has more than one count but fewer than ten. The chain combines TRBV20-1 with TRBJ2-7; 10 positions match TRBD2. This CDR3 contains 13 residues. Looked up from germline, CDR1 is DFQATT and CDR2 is SNEGSKA (reference sequence). The V and J ends lost 5 bases and 3 bases, in that order; junction bases with no gene match: 4. The CDR3 loop reads CSAGLAGGYEQYF. Written as DNA, the CDR3 is TGCAGTGCTGGATTAGCGGGGGGCTACGAGCAGTACTTC.

The chain employs TRBV7-2 and TRBJ2-5, with TRBD2 matching 10 bases. The CDR3 runs 16 residues. The trim removed 5 bases at V and 4 bases at J, leaving 10 bases unmatched. Germline V gene lookup returns CDR1 SGHTA and CDR2 FQGNSA. The CDR3 sequence is CASSPLAGTPPETQYF. For the CDR3, the DNA is TGTGCCAGCAGCCCACTAGCGGGGACACCCCCAGAGACCCAGTACTTC.

This chain links TRBV7-9 with TRBJ2-3; TRBD2 might be the D (6 bases). Trimming left V 8 bases short and J 0 bases short, with 18 bases between. The CDR3 has 16 residues. Germline V CDR1 and CDR2: SEHNR, FQNEAQ (reference sequence). In DNA form, the CDR3 reads TGTGCCAGCGCATCCATCCAGGGAGGAAGCACAGATACGCAGTATTTT. This codes for CASASIQGGSTDTQYF.

J is TRBJ2-7 and V is TRBV6-1; maybe TRBD2 (6 bases). The CDR3 contains 15 residues. Germline V gene data show CDR1 as MNHNS and CDR2 as SASEGT. The V gene lost 6 bases and the J gene lost 6 bases, with 21 bases spanning the gap. CDR3 amino acids: CASSLSLGGMGEQYF. The CDR3 DNA follows: TGTGCCAGCAGCTTGAGTCTGGGAGGAATGGGCGAGCAGTACTTC.

The chain employs TRBV4-1 and TRBJ2-2, with D uncertain. The germline V gene encodes CDR1 MGHRA and CDR2 YSYEKL. This CDR3 is built from 16 residues. V lost 0 bases and J 0 bases, leaving 8 bases between the germline ends. CDR3 sequence: CASSQEAYPNTGELFF. CDR3 nucleotide sequence: TGCGCCAGCAGCCAAGAGGCCTACCCGAACACCGGGGAGCTGTTTTTT.

The table lists this clonotype with a few counts. J is TRBJ2-7 and V is TRBV20-1, with D possibly matching TRBD1 (5 bases). CDR3 size: 13 residues. Trimming stripped 3 bases from V and 2 bases from J, with 11 bases between. From germline, CDR1 is DFQATT and CDR2 SNEGSKA (reference sequence). The chain's CDR3 is CSARQGNTYEQYF. DNA of the CDR3: TGCAGTGCTAGGCAGGGCAACACCTACGAGCAGTACTTC.

The chain employs TRBV4-1 and TRBJ2-2, with 11 nucleotides matching TRBD2. V shed 1 base, J shed 3 bases, and the junction held 7 bases outside the gene matches. The CDR3 length is 18 residues. Germline V CDR1 and CDR2: MGHRA, YSYEKL. CDR3 loop: CASSQVDSGGVYTGELFF. For the CDR3, the DNA is TGCGCCAGCAGCCAAGTAGATAGCGGGGGGGTTTACACCGGGGAGCTGTTTTTT.

The chain links TRBV9 to TRBJ2-1, with TRBD1 matching over 12 bases. CDR1 SGDLS and CDR2 YYNGEE come from the germline V gene. V gave up 3 bases and J gave up 9 bases; unmatched junction bases: 7. The CDR3 sequence is 15 residues long. For the CDR3, the DNA is TGTGCCAGCAGCGGGCGGGGGACAGGGGGCCTTGAGCAGTTCTTC. Translated, it gives CASSGRGTGGLEQFF.